This T cell receptor beta chain is from a study of blood T cell repertoires in COVID-19. Under the authors' procedure: Amplification of reference gene primers provided the estimated nucleated cell counts. TCRdb's copy holds only in-frame clones and misses some; the assay was immunoSEQ multiplex PCR. That table gives V, J and clone size, and the DNA gave D and trimming. This table has under 200,000 clones, about four fifths appearing once. CDR1 is MNHEY and CDR2 is SVGAGI in the germline V gene. The CDR3 covers 14 residues. Trimming took off 2 bases at V and 4 bases at J, with 11 bases between the two ends.

The receptor was isolated from an older man with active or convalescent COVID-19. The source material was peripheral blood. The rearrangement links TRBV6-5 to TRBJ1-2, with D unresolved. The DNA of the CDR3 is TGTGCCAGCAGTTACCCGGGGAATCCCTATGGCTACACCTTC. It yields the protein CASSYPGNPYGYTF.